This T cell receptor (beta chain) comes out of a study of shared clonotypes between healthy human individuals (dated by TCRdb to about 2020). With regard to the full study: A couple of women and a few men aged 18 to 49 years were included in the cohort. For each donor, CD4 naive and CD4 memory were each run on three plates, CD8 naive on two plates, and CD8 memory on one plate. Blood TCR repertoires of five healthy adults were deeply sequenced to estimate repertoire size and the extent of clonotype sharing between individuals. To increase sequencing depth and limit assay-specific biases, TCR repertoire library preparation and sequencing were carried out by different laboratories using diverse techniques. Between about 0.85 and 9.5 billion PBMCs per donor were obtained by leukapheresis.

Overall study outcomes, separate from this receptor: Approximately 5% of naive CD4, 3.5% of naive CD8, about 2.5% of memory CD4, and over 0.35% of memory CD8 clonotypes were shared across several donors. Pairwise subsampling indicated that sequencing depth was expected to affect the degree of clonotype sharing among donors. Incomplete sequencing was indicated by rarefaction of sorted-subset datasets, despite the large sequencing depth. Estimated clonotype richness was generally larger for naive than for memory subsets. Higher generation probabilities were observed for clonotypes shared by all four sorted-subset donors than for non-shared clonotypes. Sampling was restricted to blood, and TCR repertoires in tissue are likely to differ from TCR repertoires in blood. Because the study included a small number of donors, the genetic and exposure-history diversity represented was limited.

CD8 naive samples were obtained by positive selection for CCR7 among CD45RO-negative cells, yielding a CD45RA+CCR7+ population from which TemRA cells were excluded. The donors were healthy, HIV-negative adults who had no recently reported acute infections or vaccinations. Every donor was a Caucasian adult living in Nashville, Tennessee, USA. Blood was collected by leukapheresis, and PBMCs were isolated by Ficoll-Histopaque density gradient centrifugation and then cryopreserved in liquid nitrogen vapor phase. Purity and quantity of every magnetically sorted T cell population were checked by analytical flow cytometry. Genomic DNA was isolated from every sorted fraction and measured by UV absorbance on a Nanodrop 2000c. Taken from cysteine to phenylalanine, the CDR3 has 16 residues. CDR3 DNA only is kept here, 48 bases in frame from base 1. Trimmed from V: 0 bases; trimmed from J: 4 bases; junction bases lacking a gene match: 5. CDR1 SGHRS and CDR2 YFSETQ are derived from the germline V gene.

TCR CDR3 regions were amplified from genomic DNA by multiplex PCR using the deep immunoSEQ assay. Genomic DNA extracted from each cell subset was distributed evenly over all wells of several immunoSEQ 96-well plates, and each plate served as one replicate. For sorted subsets, each replicate PCR was loaded with approximately 0.2 ug genomic DNA, equivalent to roughly 30,000 T cell genomes. Purified libraries were quantified with a Qubit 3.0 fluorometer, sized on a Bioanalyzer 2100, and re-quantified with the KAPA Library Quantification kit. Each immunoSEQ 96-well plate was sequenced on its own single-read 150-cycle Illumina NextSeq 550 flow cell. The study's own analysis went as follows. Because the immunoSEQ output included only junctional sequences and no quality scores, the filtering could not be the same as the filtering used for full-length reads. To assign V/J genes and CDR3, sequences were annotated using PyIR, a Python wrapper for IgBLAST v1.9, with IMGT germline references. Reads were filtered out if the reads had weak V/J assignments (E-value above 1e-6), no CDR3, stop codons, out-of-frame junctions, or ambiguous translated residues. A V3J clonotype was defined by an identical inferred V gene, J gene, and CDR3 amino acid sequence. The percentage overlap between two repertoires was calculated by dividing the number of shared unique clonotypes by the size of the smaller repertoire. Repertoire richness was assessed with RTK rarefaction, the Chao1 estimator, and Recon v2.1 estimates of unobserved clonotypes. OLGA was used to compute generation probabilities for all TCRbeta clonotypes that the gDNA method yielded from four donors. TCRdb provides this immuneACCESS table in a form limited to in-frame rearrangements. Some clones are lacking; in checked studies, under half of them reflect an unresolved V gene, and why the rest are absent is not known. The V and J calls and clone size were taken over from that table, and D and trimming were inferred from the DNA. This sample gives roughly 770,000 clones in total; approximately 97% of them show up just once. The top ten hold about 0.25% of the sample.

Concerning this clone: The antigen this receptor binds is unknown. No qualities accompany the bases; no much larger clone lies one base away.

Material: naive CD8+ T cells sorted from blood. The cell subset or site tag for this specimen amounts to: CD45RA+CCR7+. The TCR sequence derives from a man aged 25-45 years in good health. The rearrangement combines TRBV5-1 with TRBJ2-1, with TRBD2 identical over 9 junction bases. The CDR3 protein: CASSLEASGEYNEQFF. The sequenced DNA is TGCGCCAGCAGCTTGGAGGCTAGCGGGGAGTACAATGAGCAGTTCTTC.